These 19 T cell receptor beta chains share one sample of origin, sequenced in a study of shared clonotypes between healthy human individuals. TCRdb keeps only in-frame clones here, not all; method: immunoSEQ multiplex PCR. The sample lists some 2,500,000 clones; roughly 90% were seen once. Input material: naive CD4+ T cells from PBMCs. This sample's subset: CD45RA+ positively selected. These receptors originate from a man between 18 and 35 years old in good health. Some clones in this sample may be carry-over from other donors' samples.

This clone occurred a few times. V gene TRBV6-6 combines with J gene TRBJ1-5; D call uncertain. Trimming pared 2 bases from V and 6 bases from J, leaving 14 bases between. Germline V gene lookup returns CDR1 MNHNY and CDR2 SVGAGI (reference sequence). CDR3 length equals 15 residues. The CDR3 reads CASSYRSTLPQPQHF. The CDR3 DNA follows: TGTGCCAGCAGTTACCGGTCAACCCTGCCTCAGCCCCAGCATTTT.

This chain connects TRBV7-2 to TRBJ1-3; no clear D gene. Per germline, CDR1 SGHTA and CDR2 FQGNSA. This CDR3 has 16 amino acids. Trimming took 1 base from V and 0 from J, leaving 10 bases between them. The CDR3: CASSLGAVHSGNTIYF. The CDR3 DNA is TGTGCCAGCAGCTTAGGGGCTGTGCACTCTGGAAACACCATATATTTT.

V and J are TRBV7-3 and TRBJ2-5; D is perhaps TRBD1 (7 bases). Germline V gives CDR1 SGHTA, CDR2 FQGTGA. This CDR3 comprises 15 residues. V lost 2 bases, J lost 5 bases, and 15 bases lay in between. CDR3 sequence reads: CASSLGGTDRETQYF. The DNA of the CDR3 is TGTGCCAGCAGCTTAGGAGGGACAGATCGGGAGACCCAGTACTTC.

The chain is built from TRBV5-4 and TRBJ2-1; 9 bases align to TRBD2. Germline V gene data show CDR1 as SGHNT and CDR2 as YYREEE (reference sequence). V shed 3 bases and J 1 base; nucleotides not matched to a gene: 2. There are 15 residues in the CDR3. CDR3 amino acids: CASSSSGASYNEQFF. The CDR3 nucleotides are TGTGCCAGCAGCTCTAGCGGGGCGTCCTACAATGAGCAGTTCTTC.

The J gene is TRBJ2-1, the V gene TRBV9; D unresolved. This CDR3 has 15 amino acids. The germline gives CDR1 SGDLS, CDR2 YYNGEE. Trimming cost V 1 base and J 4 bases, with 12 bases left between them. The CDR3 region is CASSVLSGFYNEQFF. CDR3 bases: TGTGCCAGCAGCGTATTATCCGGGTTTTACAATGAGCAGTTCTTC.

The chain recombines TRBV18 with TRBJ1-5; 9 nucleotides agree with TRBD1. The junction had 4 bases not matched to a gene; V was cut back by 0 bases and J by 1 base. Germline CDR1 reads KGHSH; CDR2 reads LQKENI. This CDR3 contains 17 residues. Written as DNA, the CDR3 is TGTGCCAGCTCACCACCCTTCGGGACAGGGAGCAATCAGCCCCAGCATTTT. Its protein product is CASSPPFGTGSNQPQHF.

This clone has a single count. The chain links TRBV6-1 to TRBJ2-7; 14 bases agree with TRBD2. The trim removed 6 bases at V and 6 bases at J, leaving 7 bases unmatched. Germline assignment: CDR1 MNHNS and CDR2 SASEGT. The CDR3 has 15 residues. CDR3 nucleotides: TGTGCCAGCAGCCAAAGACTAGCGGGAGGGGGCGAGCAGTACTTC. Protein sequence: CASSQRLAGGGEQYF.

V usage is TRBV11-2 and J usage is TRBJ1-3; tentatively, D is TRBD1 (6 bases). Germline CDR1 SGHAT, CDR2 FQNNGV. There are 14 residues in the CDR3. Trimming removed 4 bases at V and 2 bases at J, with 9 bases between. CDR3 nucleotide sequence: TGTGCCAGCAGCTCGCGACAGGCTGGAAACACCATATATTTT. This codes for CASSSRQAGNTIYF.

Turning to this clone: Other nucleotide sequences from this sample produce the same CDR3. The CDR3 DNA reads TGTGCCAGCAGTTCGAGCGGGAGGGGTGCAGATACGCAGTATTTT. Translated, it gives CASSSSGRGADTQYF. The chain joins TRBV28 to TRBJ2-3, with 10 positions matching TRBD2. The CDR3 extends over 15 amino acids. The germline V gene encodes CDR1 MDHEN and CDR2 SYDVKM. V was pared by 4 bases and J by 4 bases, with 5 bases of the junction left unmatched.

CDR3 in amino acids: CASSTSGRVTGELFF. The CDR3 nucleotides read TGTGCCAGCAGTACTAGCGGGAGGGTAACCGGGGAGCTGTTTTTT. The rearrangement links TRBV6-6 to TRBJ2-2; TRBD2 matches at 13 bases. The CDR3 is made up of 15 amino acids. The V gene end was trimmed by 5 bases and the J gene end by 5 bases; junction bases not matched to a gene: 2. The germline CDR1 and CDR2 sequences are MNHNY and SVGAGI (reference sequence).

This clone was counted a single time. The V call is TRBV7-2, the J call TRBJ1-2; a weak D match, TRBD1 (6 bases). Trimming cost V 5 bases and J 8 bases, with 15 bases left between them. CDR1 and CDR2 from the germline V gene are SGHTA and FQGNSA. The CDR3 runs to 13 residues. The CDR3 sequence is CASSLNRAKGYTF. The DNA for the CDR3 is TGTGCCAGCAGCCTAAACAGGGCTAAAGGCTACACCTTC.

This chain joins TRBV18 and TRBJ2-1; D not certain. Per the germline V gene, CDR1 is KGHSH and CDR2 is LQKENI. V lost 0 bases to trimming and J lost 10 bases, with 7 bases between them. The CDR3 covers 12 residues. As DNA, the CDR3 is TGTGCCAGCTCACCACCCCCCGGGGAGCAGTTCTTC. Translation: CASSPPPGEQFF.

This clone was seen more than once but under ten times. The sample has other DNA sequences that encode this CDR3 too. The V and J genes are TRBV18 and TRBJ2-3; a weak D match, TRBD2 (6 bases). Germline CDR1 is KGHSH and CDR2 is LQKENI. This CDR3 region has 14 residues. V lost 1 base and J 6 bases, leaving 11 bases between the germline ends. The DNA for the CDR3 is TGTGCCAGCTCACCACTCGCAGGGACTGATACGCAGTATTTT. Amino acid sequence: CASSPLAGTDTQYF.

On this clone: This same CDR3 is encoded by further DNA sequences in the sample. V usage is TRBV5-1 and J usage is TRBJ2-3, with D perhaps given as TRBD1 or TRBD2 (5 bases each). Germline lookup yields CDR1 SGHRS and CDR2 YFSETQ. V lost 2 bases and J lost 4, with 11 bases in between. The length of the CDR3 is 14 residues. The CDR3 bases are TGCGCCAGCAGCTTAGGGACGGAGGCAGATACGCAGTATTTT. Its protein is CASSLGTEADTQYF.

V gene TRBV20-1 combines with J gene TRBJ2-1, with D hard to call. From germline, CDR1 is DFQATT and CDR2 SNEGSKA (reference sequence). Deletions cut 4 bases from V and 6 bases from J, with 7 bases between. The CDR3 is made up of 11 amino acids. CDR3 in DNA: TGCAGTGCTAATAGGGTCAATGAGCAGTTCTTC. It encodes CSANRVNEQFF.

CDR3: CAISPTNAEAFF. Here the CDR3 DNA reads TGTGCCATCAGCCCGACCAACGCTGAAGCTTTCTTT. The chain employs TRBV10-3 and TRBJ1-1; D call uncertain. V dropped 6 bases and J dropped 6 bases, with 11 bases sitting between them. This CDR3 contains 12 residues. CDR1 is ENHRY and CDR2 is SYGVKD in the germline V gene.

The chain combines TRBV5-1 with TRBJ2-7, with 10 bases identical to TRBD1. The CDR3 has 15 residues. Germline-derived CDR1 and CDR2 are SGHRS and YFSETQ. Losses at the gene ends were 0 bases for V and 7 bases for J; bases not matched to a gene: 7. CDR3 residues: CASSLGDRGPREQYF. The CDR3 bases are TGCGCCAGCAGCTTGGGGGACAGGGGACCTCGGGAGCAGTACTTC.

The V call is TRBV23-1, the J call TRBJ1-1, with unresolved D. TRBV23-1 is an open reading frame whose function is uncertain. Trimming pared 6 bases from V and 12 bases from J, leaving 23 bases between. The CDR3 totals 14 residues. CDR3 nucleotide sequence: TGCGCCAGCAGCCAAGCAGCGGTGGTGGGGTTGACTTTCTTT. It encodes CASSQAAVVGLTFF.

This clone was observed a single time. V and J are TRBV19 and TRBJ2-7; no clear D gene. CDR1 is LNHDA and CDR2 is SQIVND in the germline V gene (reference sequence). V shed 5 bases and J shed 2 bases, with 16 bases lying between them. There are 15 residues in the CDR3. CDR3 amino acids: CASSARDGRTYEQYF. The DNA for the CDR3 is TGTGCCAGTAGTGCTAGAGACGGACGGACCTACGAGCAGTACTTC.